Listed below are T cell receptor beta chains from one sample, sequenced in a study of immune heterogeneity within non-small cell lung tumors. TCRdb redid the calling of the multiplex PCR reads with MiXCR, one entry per CDR3 protein. Of several thousand distinct CDR3 sequences in the sample, approximately 25% were seen once. The sample consisted of lung tumor tissue. The receptors were sampled from a man between 60 and 75 years old with non-small cell lung cancer. Both conserved end residues are part of each CDR3. Fields, in order: CDR3 protein, CDR3 DNA, J gene, V gene, D gene, clone size. A D gene is named only where the DNA matches it firmly. Size tells how often a clone was seen (once, few, many) or the class of an expanded clone, and some rows leave it out.

CASTGVSGSYEQYF,TGTGCCAGCACGGGGGTTAGCGGGAGCTACGAGCAGTACTTC,TRBJ2-7,TRBV6-1,TRBD2,medium-sized
CAISDGGFTYEQYF,TGTGCCATCAGTGATGGGGGTTTTACCTACGAGCAGTACTTC,TRBJ2-7,TRBV10-3,.,.
CASSVGAGEVYEQYF,TGTGCCAGCAGCGTAGGGGCAGGGGAGGTTTACGAGCAGTACTTC,TRBJ2-7,TRBV9,.,.
CASSLLVRFTDTQYF,TGTGCCAGCAGTTTATTGGTGAGATTCACAGATACGCAGTATTTT,TRBJ2-3,TRBV28,.,.
CASSLAGEGTDTQYF,TGTGCCAGCAGCTTAGCGGGAGAGGGGACAGATACGCAGTATTTT,TRBJ2-3,TRBV7-8,.,few
CASSPGGRGTGELFF,TGCGCCAGCAGCCCCGGCGGGAGAGGGACCGGGGAGCTGTTTTTT,TRBJ2-2,TRBV5-1,TRBD2,.
CASSDNITEKLFF,TGTGCCAGCTCTGACAATATTACTGAAAAACTGTTTTTT,TRBJ1-4,TRBV18,.,.
CSAGRTGAPGEQYF,TGCAGTGCTGGTCGGACAGGGGCTCCTGGGGAGCAGTACTTC,TRBJ2-7,TRBV20-1,TRBD1,medium-sized
CASSQSESPGNTIYF,TGCGCCAGCAGCCAATCGGAAAGCCCTGGAAACACCATATATTTT,TRBJ1-3,TRBV4-1,.,few
CANSQWGDPSWANVLTF,TGTGCCAACAGTCAGTGGGGGGACCCCTCCTGGGCCAACGTCCTGACTTTC,TRBJ2-6,TRBV6-2/TRBV6-3,.,once
CAIAGVPREKLFF,TGTGCCATCGCAGGGGTTCCTCGTGAAAAACTGTTTTTT,TRBJ1-4,TRBV5-6,.,.
CAISESGRASYEQYF,TGTGCCATCAGTGAGTCTGGGAGAGCCTCCTACGAGCAGTACTTC,TRBJ2-7,TRBV10-3,.,few
CASSSFGTGAYEQYF,TGTGCCAGCAGCTCCTTCGGGACAGGGGCCTACGAGCAGTACTTC,TRBJ2-7,TRBV7-8,TRBD1,.
CASSLGDSFTDTQYF,TGTGCCAGCAGCCTTGGGGACAGCTTCACAGATACGCAGTATTTT,TRBJ2-3,TRBV7-9,TRBD1,few
CASSPNRDRRGGYTF,TGTGCCAGCAGCCCCAACCGGGACAGGAGGGGTGGCTACACCTTC,TRBJ1-2,TRBV9,TRBD1,few
CSARVRKGTGELFF,TGCAGTGCTAGAGTCAGGAAGGGCACCGGGGAGCTGTTTTTT,TRBJ2-2,TRBV20-1,.,medium-sized
CASSLAGNNEQFF,TGTGCCAGCAGTCTAGCGGGGAACAATGAGCAGTTCTTC,TRBJ2-1,TRBV27,TRBD2,few
CASSSYSGTTSYEQYF,TGTGCCAGCAGCTCCTATAGCGGGACAACCTCCTACGAGCAGTACTTC,TRBJ2-7,TRBV7-9,TRBD2,medium-sized
CASSYRSYEKLFF,TGTGCCAGCAGTTATCGGTCTTATGAAAAACTGTTTTTT,TRBJ1-4,TRBV6-1,.,few
CASSLSNQPQHF,TGCGCCAGCAGTTTGAGTAATCAGCCCCAGCATTTT,TRBJ1-5,TRBV10-1,.,medium-sized
CSVEGLAGGGNEQFF,TGCAGCGTTGAGGGGCTAGCGGGAGGGGGTAATGAGCAGTTCTTC,TRBJ2-1,TRBV29-1,TRBD2,medium-sized
CASSLAGTGALYGYTF,TGTGCCAGCAGCTTAGCGGGGACAGGAGCCCTCTATGGCTACACCTTC,TRBJ1-2,TRBV5-5,TRBD1,few
CASSKLALEQFF,TGTGCCAGCAGCAAACTAGCTCTTGAGCAGTTCTTC,TRBJ2-1,TRBV7-2,.,.
CASSGTNWGAQAFF,TGTGCCAGCAGTGGGACGAACTGGGGCGCCCAAGCTTTCTTT,TRBJ1-1,TRBV2,.,medium-sized
CASSPQGPGADTQYF,TGTGCCAGCAGCCCCCAGGGCCCTGGGGCAGATACGCAGTATTTT,TRBJ2-3,TRBV7-3,.,few
CASTRRAAPRTDTQYF,TGTGCCAGCACCCGACGAGCGGCCCCCCGCACAGATACGCAGTATTTT,TRBJ2-3,TRBV12-3/TRBV12-4,.,few
CASRVVGNQPRHF,TGTGCCAGCAGGGTCGTGGGCAATCAGCCCCGGCATTTT,TRBJ1-5,TRBV6-2/TRBV6-3,.,few